This section outlines one T cell receptor beta chain sequence together with its context. The source of the sample is a study of blood T cell repertoires in COVID-19. The wider study: The study drew acute and convalescent COVID-19 samples from the United States, Italy and Spain. The analysed material was cDNA or gDNA that came from T cells, B-cell-depleted T cells, or PBMCs.

CDR1 and CDR2 (germline): MNHEY, SVGAGI. V lost 4 bases and J 2 bases, leaving 9 bases between the germline ends. The CDR3 length is 14 residues. Per the original data handling: Cell counts per sample came from amplifying reference gene primers. TCRdb keeps only in-frame clones here, not all; method: immunoSEQ multiplex PCR. That table supplies the V and J calls and clone size; D and trimming were determined from the DNA. The profile shows around 200,000 clones, around 89% of them singletons. The rearrangement links TRBV6-5 to TRBJ1-3; D gene unclear. Sequenced input: peripheral blood. This TCR was recovered from a man over 45 with acute or convalescent COVID-19. The CDR3 region has the DNA TGTGCCAGCAGTTTGGGAGGACCTGGAAACACCATATATTTT. This codes for CASSLGGPGNTIYF.